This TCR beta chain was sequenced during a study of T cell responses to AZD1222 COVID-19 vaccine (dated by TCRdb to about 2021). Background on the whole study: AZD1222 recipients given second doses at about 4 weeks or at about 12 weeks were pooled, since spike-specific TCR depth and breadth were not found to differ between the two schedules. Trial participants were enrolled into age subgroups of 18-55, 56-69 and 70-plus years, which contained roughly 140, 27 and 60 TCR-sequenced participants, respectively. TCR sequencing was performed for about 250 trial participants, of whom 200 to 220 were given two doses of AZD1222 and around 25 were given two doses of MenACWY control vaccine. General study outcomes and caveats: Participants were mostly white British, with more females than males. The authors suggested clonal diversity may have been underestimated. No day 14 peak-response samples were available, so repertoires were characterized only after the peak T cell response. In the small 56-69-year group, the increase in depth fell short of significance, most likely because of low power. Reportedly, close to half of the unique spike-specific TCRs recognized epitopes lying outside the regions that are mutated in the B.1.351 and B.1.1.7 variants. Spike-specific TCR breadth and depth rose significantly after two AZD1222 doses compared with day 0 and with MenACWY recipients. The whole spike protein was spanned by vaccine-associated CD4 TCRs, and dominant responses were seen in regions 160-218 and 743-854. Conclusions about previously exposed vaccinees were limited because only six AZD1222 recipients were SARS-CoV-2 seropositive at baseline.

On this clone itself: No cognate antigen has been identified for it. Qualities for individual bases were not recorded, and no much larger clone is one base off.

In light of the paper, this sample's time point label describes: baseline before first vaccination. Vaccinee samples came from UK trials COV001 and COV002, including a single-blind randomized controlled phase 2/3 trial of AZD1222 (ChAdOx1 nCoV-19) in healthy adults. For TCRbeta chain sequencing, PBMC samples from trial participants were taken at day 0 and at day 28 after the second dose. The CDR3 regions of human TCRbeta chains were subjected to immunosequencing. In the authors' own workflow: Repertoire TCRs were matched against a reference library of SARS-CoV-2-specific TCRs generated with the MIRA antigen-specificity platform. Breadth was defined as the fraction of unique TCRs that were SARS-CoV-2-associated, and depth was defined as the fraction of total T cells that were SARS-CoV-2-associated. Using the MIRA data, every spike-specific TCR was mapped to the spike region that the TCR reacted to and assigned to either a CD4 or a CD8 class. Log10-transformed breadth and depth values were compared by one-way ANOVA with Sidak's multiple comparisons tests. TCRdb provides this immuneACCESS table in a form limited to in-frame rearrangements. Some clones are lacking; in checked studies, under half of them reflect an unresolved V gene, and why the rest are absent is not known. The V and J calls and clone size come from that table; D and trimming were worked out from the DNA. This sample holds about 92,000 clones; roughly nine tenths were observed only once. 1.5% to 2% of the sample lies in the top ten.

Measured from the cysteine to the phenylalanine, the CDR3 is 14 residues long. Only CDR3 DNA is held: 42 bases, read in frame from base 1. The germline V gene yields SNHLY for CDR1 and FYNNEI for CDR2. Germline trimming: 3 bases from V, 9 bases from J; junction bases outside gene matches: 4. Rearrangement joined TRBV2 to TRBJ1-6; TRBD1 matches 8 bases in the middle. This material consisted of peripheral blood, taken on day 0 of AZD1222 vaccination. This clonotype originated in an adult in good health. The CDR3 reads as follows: CASSDQGAGSPLHF. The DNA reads TGTGCCAGCAGTGACCAGGGGGCAGGTTCACCCCTCCACTTT.